These 9 T cell receptor beta chains share one sample of origin, sequenced in a study of post-analysis software for immune sequencing data. Study-level results: Controls showed lower frequencies than patients for five TRBV segments, and TRBV5-6, TRBV5-1 and TRBV20-1 were among these.

Their antigens remain unidentified. Presence of unique molecular identifiers characterized the TCR beta cDNA libraries. TCRdb called the PCR reads again in MiXCR, with one record for every CDR3 protein. Found here are approximately 630,000 distinct CDR3 sequences, approximately 59% of them singletons; the top ten hold 10% to 12%. The sequenced sample was blood. The source is a girl aged 2 to 10 with multiple sclerosis.

The rearrangement links TRBV12-3 or TRBV12-4 to TRBJ2-4; D is ambiguous. CDR3 size: 15 residues. Deletions cut 5 bases from V and 0 bases from J, with 11 bases between. In nucleotides, the CDR3 is TGTGCCAGCAGTCCTAGGAAGGGAGCCAAAAACATTCAGTACTTC. It is translated as CASSPRKGAKNIQYF.

J is TRBJ1-1 and V is TRBV5-1; D gene ambiguous. There are 13 residues in the CDR3. CDR1 is SGHRS, CDR2 YFSETQ, per germline. With 5 bases removed from V and 4 bases from J, the gap between germline ends came to 12 bases. This chain's CDR3 is CASRGRVGTEAFF. DNA for the CDR3: TGCGCCAGCAGAGGCCGCGTTGGCACTGAAGCTTTCTTT.

The gene calls are TRBV3-1 and TRBJ2-1, with a possible D match to TRBD1 (6 bases). CDR1 is LGHDT and CDR2 is YNNKEL in the germline V gene (reference sequence). Trimming stripped 0 bases from V and 3 bases from J, with 15 bases between. The CDR3 consists of 17 residues. The CDR3 reads CASSQDTGTRVYNEQFF. CDR3 bases: TGTGCCAGCAGCCAAGACACCGGGACAAGGGTCTACAATGAGCAGTTCTTC.

This chain uses TRBV3-1 with TRBJ2-1; D might be TRBD2 (5 bases). Germline CDR1 is LGHDT and CDR2 is YNNKEL (reference sequence). V was shortened by 8 bases and J by 6 bases, with 14 bases between the two germline ends. There are 13 residues in the CDR3. As DNA, the CDR3 is TGTGCCAGCCGCGCCATAGAGGGCAATGAGCAGTTCTTC. Encoded protein: CASRAIEGNEQFF.

The chain carries TRBV12-3 or TRBV12-4 and TRBJ2-1; TRBD1 aligns across 10 bases. This CDR3 region has 15 residues. J lost 7 bases, V lost 1 base, and 4 bases had no gene match. CDR3 amino acids: CASSLDGTGVNEQFF. The CDR3 nucleotides read TGTGCCAGCAGTTTAGACGGGACAGGGGTAAATGAGCAGTTCTTC.

This clonotype has a handful of counts. V and J are TRBV6-4 and TRBJ1-1, with D hard to call. The CDR3 totals 13 residues. V lost 5 bases, J lost 3 bases, and 10 bases lay in between. Germline values: CDR1 MRHNA, CDR2 SNTAGT. CDR3 DNA: TGTGCCAGCAGTACTTACAGTTACACTGAAGCTTTCTTT. Its translation: CASSTYSYTEAFF.

J is TRBJ2-7 and V is TRBV2; possibly TRBD2 for D (6 bases). Between the trimmed V and J ends, which lost 3 bases and 9 bases, there was a span of 21 bases. The CDR3 has 15 amino acids. Germline V gene data show CDR1 as SNHLY and CDR2 as FYNNEI. CDR3 DNA sequence: TGTGCCAGCAGTGATCTTGGAACGGCTTTGGAGGGGCAGTACTTC. This translates into CASSDLGTALEGQYF.

Worth noting for this clonotype: A read error may produce the germline difference seen at one junction end. The rearrangement uses TRBV11-3 and TRBJ1-1; maybe TRBD1 (6 bases). The CDR3 length is 14 residues. Germline V gene lookup returns CDR1 SGHNT and CDR2 YENEEA. The CDR3 protein is CVSSLEQGNTEAFF. CDR3 nucleotide sequence: TGTGTCAGCAGCTTAGAACAGGGAAACACTGAAGCTTTCTTT.

This clonotype was found a few times. This sequence joins TRBV25-1 and TRBJ1-5; 8 nucleotides agree with TRBD1. This CDR3 spans 13 amino acids. Germline CDR1 MGHDK, CDR2 SYGVNS. After removal of 11 bases from V and 7 bases from J, the junction contained 10 bases not matched to a gene. The CDR3 sequence: CARGTGSFQPQHF. DNA of the CDR3: TGTGCCCGCGGGACAGGAAGTTTCCAGCCCCAGCATTTT.